This entry is about one TCR beta chain. Its antigen is unknown. The data are from a study of CD8 T cells in Susac syndrome. General study findings and limits: It was acknowledged by the study that relatively few individuals were included in its TCR sequencing and HLA analysis.

Random hexamers primed reverse transcription of about 0.5 to 1 ug RNA. Amplification of TCR beta CDR3 was carried out by immunoSEQ multiplex PCR, which covered 54 Vbeta and 13 Jbeta segments. TCRdb reprocessed the immunoSEQ multiplex PCR reads via MiXCR and lists one record per CDR3 protein. The sample holds some 130,000 distinct CDR3 sequences, about 90% seen once. CD8+ and CD4+ T cells from blood underwent TCR beta sequencing. FACS was used to enrich TEMRA cells, whereas the CD8+ and CD4+ T cells were obtained by negative isolation. This CDR3 is built from 16 residues. Germline-derived CDR1 and CDR2 are MDHEN and SYDVKM. V was cut by 4 bases and J by 2 bases, with 15 bases left in between.

V and J are TRBV28 and TRBJ2-1, with D perhaps given as TRBD1 or TRBD2 (5 bases each). The specimen was CD8+ T cells from PBMCs. This clonotype was sampled from a human donor with multiple sclerosis. The CDR3 protein is CASSSDSGRAYNEQFF. The CDR3 DNA reads TGTGCCAGCAGTTCCGACTCGGGACGGGCCTACAATGAGCAGTTCTTC.